The clone carrying this TCR beta chain was seen at least ten times. The antigen is undetermined. Bulk TCR libraries used previously described methods and listed TCR primers. TCRdb called the PCR reads again in MiXCR, with one record for every CDR3 protein. The data contain approximately 550,000 distinct CDR3 sequences, about a fifth of them singletons. Using a CD8+CD4-CCR7+CD45RA+ phenotype, naive CD8 T cells were sorted. This sample was included in a study of molecular identifiers for immune sequencing clone quantification. Per the germline V gene, CDR1 is MNHEY and CDR2 is SVGEGT. The V and J ends lost 5 bases and 5 bases, in that order; junction bases with no gene match: 7. CDR3 length: 14 residues. Study-level findings and limits: Jurkat TCR RNA spiked in from one cell (amid 950,000 to 1,000,000 naive cells) was reportedly detectable.

The chain uses TRBV6-2 or TRBV6-3 and TRBJ2-3, with 7 bases identical to TRBD2. Sequencing input: naive CD8+ T cells from blood, with Jurkat cell RNA spiked in. The subset denotes: FACS-sorted CD8+CD4-CCR7+CD45RA+ naive T cells. This clonotype originated in a human donor in good health. Some libraries in this study had Jurkat cell RNA spiked in. CDR3 amino acids: CASSASGVLDTQYF. CDR3 DNA: TGTGCCAGCAGTGCGAGCGGGGTATTAGATACGCAGTATTTT.